This entry lists 4 T cell receptor beta chains sequenced from one sample in a study of Ad26.COV2.S vaccination and SARS-CoV-2 variants. Profiled with immunoSEQ multiplex PCR; TCRdb holds only in-frame clones, not every one. Of 400,000 to 450,000 clones listed, 90% were seen once; the top ten hold more than 10%. Treatment denoted: roughly 18 received Ad26.COV2.S at low or high dose, single or two shots; five or six received placebo; per-sample allocation not given. Material that was analyzed had been drawn on day 63 after the first vaccine or placebo injection. Sequences were derived from peripheral blood, sampled in a trial of Ad26.COV2.S vaccine versus placebo. The receptor source for this set is a person between 18 and 59 years old who received the Ad26.COV2.S COVID-19 vaccine or a placebo.

V gene TRBV7-2 combines with J gene TRBJ2-2; a weak D match, TRBD2 (6 bases). The germline V gene encodes CDR1 SGHTA and CDR2 FQGNSA. The CDR3 contains 15 residues. Between the trimmed V and J ends, which lost 2 bases and 1 base, there was a span of 8 bases. CDR3 loop: CASSLWGVNTGELFF. DNA for the CDR3: TGTGCCAGCAGCTTATGGGGGGTGAACACCGGGGAGCTGTTTTTT.

The genes are TRBV4-1 and TRBJ2-3, with 7 bases matching TRBD1. The V and J ends lost 6 bases and 1 base, in that order; junction bases with no gene match: 10. The CDR3 length is 16 residues. From germline, CDR1 is MGHRA and CDR2 YSYEKL. The chain's CDR3 is CASSRTRGRGTDTQYF. In DNA form, the CDR3 reads TGCGCCAGCAGTCGTACAAGGGGGCGCGGCACAGATACGCAGTATTTT.

Only one count was recorded for this clone. The chain links TRBV9 to TRBJ1-1; possible D gene TRBD1, 6 bases. V gave up 3 bases and J gave up 4 bases, with 16 bases separating them. The CDR3 extends over 15 amino acids. Germline CDR1 and CDR2: SGDLS and YYNGEE. The CDR3 DNA reads as TGTGCCAGCAGCGCACAGGACAGCATTTTCACTGAAGCTTTCTTT. It specifies CASSAQDSIFTEAFF.

CDR3 amino acids: CASSMVGAGGYEQYF. The DNA for the CDR3 is TGTGCCAGCAGCATGGTCGGAGCGGGAGGATACGAGCAGTACTTC. V usage is TRBV5-4 and J usage is TRBJ2-7; 9 nucleotides align to TRBD2. This CDR3 spans 15 amino acids. CDR1 is SGHNT and CDR2 is YYREEE in the germline V gene (reference sequence). With V trimmed by 4 bases and J by 4 bases, 9 bases remained unmatched.